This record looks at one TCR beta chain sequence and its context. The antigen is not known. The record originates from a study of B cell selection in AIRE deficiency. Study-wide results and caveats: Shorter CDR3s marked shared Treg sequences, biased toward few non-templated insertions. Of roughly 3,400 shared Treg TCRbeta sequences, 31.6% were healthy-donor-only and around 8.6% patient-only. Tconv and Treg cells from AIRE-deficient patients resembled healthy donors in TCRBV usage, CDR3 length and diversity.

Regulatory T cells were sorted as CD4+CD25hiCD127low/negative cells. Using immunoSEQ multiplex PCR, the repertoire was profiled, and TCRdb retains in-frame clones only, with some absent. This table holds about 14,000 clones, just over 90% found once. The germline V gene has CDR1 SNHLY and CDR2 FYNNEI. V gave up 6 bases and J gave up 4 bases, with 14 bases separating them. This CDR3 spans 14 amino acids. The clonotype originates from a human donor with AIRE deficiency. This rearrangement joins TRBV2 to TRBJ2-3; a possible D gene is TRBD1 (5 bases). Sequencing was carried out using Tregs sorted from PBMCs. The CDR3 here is CASRAGLWPDTQYF. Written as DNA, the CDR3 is TGTGCCAGCAGAGCAGGGTTGTGGCCAGATACGCAGTATTTT.